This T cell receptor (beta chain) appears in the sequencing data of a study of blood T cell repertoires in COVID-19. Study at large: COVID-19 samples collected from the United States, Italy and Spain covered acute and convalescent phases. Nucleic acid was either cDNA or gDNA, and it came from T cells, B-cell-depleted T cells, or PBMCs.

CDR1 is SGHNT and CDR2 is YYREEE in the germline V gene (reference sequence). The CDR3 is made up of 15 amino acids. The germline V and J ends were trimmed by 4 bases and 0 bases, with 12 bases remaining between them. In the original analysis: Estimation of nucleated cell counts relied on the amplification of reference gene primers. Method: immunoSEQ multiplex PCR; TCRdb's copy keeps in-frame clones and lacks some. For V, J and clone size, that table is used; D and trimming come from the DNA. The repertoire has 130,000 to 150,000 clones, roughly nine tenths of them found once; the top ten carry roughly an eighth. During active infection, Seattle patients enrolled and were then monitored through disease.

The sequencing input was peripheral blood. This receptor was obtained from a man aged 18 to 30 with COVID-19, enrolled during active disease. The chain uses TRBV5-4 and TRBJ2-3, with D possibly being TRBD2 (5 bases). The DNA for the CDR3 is TGTGCCAGCAGCCCGACCCGGACTAGCACAGATACGCAGTATTTT. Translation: CASSPTRTSTDTQYF.